The 19 T cell receptor beta chains reported below all come from one sample, sequenced in a study of blood T cell repertoires in COVID-19. Produced via immunoSEQ multiplex PCR; TCRdb's table is partial and in-frame only. The sample consists of 250,000 to 300,000 clones, around 89% of them appearing once. Sequencing was carried out using PBMCs or T cells enriched from blood (not recorded which). These receptor sequences come from a woman aged 60-75 years in a cohort exposed to, infected with or recovered from COVID-19 (not recorded which).

The rearrangement links TRBV5-4 to TRBJ1-4, with a weak D call TRBD1 (5 bases). The CDR3 loop spans 14 amino acids. Between the trimmed V and J ends, which lost 4 bases and 1 base, there was a span of 8 bases. Germline CDR1 and CDR2: SGHNT and YYREEE (reference sequence). In nucleotides, the CDR3 is TGTGCCAGCAGCCCGGGGGGAACTAATGAAAAACTGTTTTTT. This gives the protein CASSPGGTNEKLFF.

This sequence joins TRBV10-1 and TRBJ2-1; 7 bases line up with TRBD2. The CDR3 contains 14 residues. V lost 8 bases, J lost 6 bases, and 10 bases stayed unmatched. Per germline, CDR1 WNHNN and CDR2 SYGVQD (reference sequence). The DNA for the CDR3 is TGCGCCAGCTCCGGCATCCGCGGGGGCAATGAGCAGTTCTTC. It yields the protein CASSGIRGGNEQFF.

This sequence joins TRBV6-5 and TRBJ2-7; TRBD1 agrees at 8 bases. Losses at the gene ends were 3 bases for V and 5 bases for J; bases not matched to a gene: 12. The V gene's germline CDR1 is MNHEY and CDR2 SVGAGI. This CDR3 spans 16 amino acids. CDR3 sequence: CASSYPLRDRYHEQYF. The DNA for the CDR3 is TGTGCCAGCAGTTATCCCCTCCGGGACAGGTACCACGAGCAGTACTTC.

V gene TRBV9 combines with J gene TRBJ2-7; the D gene is possibly TRBD2 (6 bases). The CDR3 runs 14 residues. The V and J ends lost 0 bases and 2 bases respectively, with 9 bases between them. Looked up from germline, CDR1 is SGDLS and CDR2 is YYNGEE. CDR3 residues: CASSVAGGTYEQYF. The CDR3 DNA is TGTGCCAGCAGCGTAGCGGGCGGGACCTACGAGCAGTACTTC.

A single count supports this clone. The chain combines TRBV4-1 with TRBJ2-1, with 9 bases lining up with TRBD2. Germline V gives CDR1 MGHRA, CDR2 YSYEKL. Unmatched junction bases numbered 14, after V lost 5 bases and J lost 3 bases. The CDR3 runs to 18 residues. CDR3 in amino acids: CASSKVRAGGRLYNEQFF. The CDR3 DNA reads as TGCGCCAGCAGCAAAGTTCGTGCGGGAGGGAGACTCTACAATGAGCAGTTCTTC.

The chain carries TRBV4-2 and TRBJ2-1, with a weak D call TRBD1 (6 bases). Trimming pared 3 bases from V and 6 bases from J, leaving 18 bases between. CDR1 is LGHNA and CDR2 is YNFKEQ in the germline V gene. CDR3 size: 16 residues. The CDR3, as DNA: TGTGCCAGCAGCCAGACGCAGGGGAATACGGGCAATGAGCAGTTCTTC. This encodes CASSQTQGNTGNEQFF.

V is TRBV7-9 and J is TRBJ1-1; D remains ambiguous. The CDR3 runs to 17 residues. Per germline, CDR1 SEHNR and CDR2 FQNEAQ (reference sequence). V was clipped by 1 base and J by 3 bases, with 18 bases between them. CDR3 protein: CASSLDPGGYLDTEAFF. CDR3 nucleotides: TGTGCCAGCAGCTTAGATCCGGGAGGCTATCTGGACACTGAAGCTTTCTTT.

This clone was picked up one time. This chain uses TRBV19 with TRBJ1-4; D possibly corresponds to TRBD1 (5 bases). Trimming removed 5 bases from V and 5 bases from J, with 12 bases in between. The germline V gene encodes CDR1 LNHDA and CDR2 SQIVND (reference sequence). The CDR3 extends over 14 amino acids. CDR3 loop: CASSPTGLNEKLFF. The DNA of the CDR3 is TGTGCCAGTAGTCCAACGGGACTGAATGAAAAACTGTTTTTT.

The chain combines TRBV2 with TRBJ2-7; 9 nucleotides line up with TRBD1. The V and J ends lost 8 bases and 6 bases, in that order; junction bases with no gene match: 8. Germline V gene data show CDR1 as SNHLY and CDR2 as FYNNEI. CDR3 length equals 13 residues. DNA for the CDR3: TGTGCCAGCGGGCGGGACAGGGTTACCGAGCAGTACTTC. Its translation: CASGRDRVTEQYF.

The V gene is TRBV5-1, the J gene TRBJ2-7; D possibly corresponds to TRBD2 (5 bases). Per germline, CDR1 SGHRS and CDR2 YFSETQ. V shed 1 base and J shed 3 bases, with 11 bases lying between them. The CDR3 is made up of 14 amino acids. CDR3 DNA: TGCGCCAGCAGCTTGAAGCTCGCGGGCTACGAGCAGTACTTC. Its translation: CASSLKLAGYEQYF.

The rearrangement joins TRBV5-4 to TRBJ2-3; 11 positions agree with TRBD2. CDR1 is SGHNT and CDR2 is YYREEE in the germline V gene (reference sequence). The CDR3 loop spans 16 amino acids. Trimming at V came to 5 bases and at J to 0 bases, leaving 5 bases not matched to a gene. CDR3 amino acids: CASRAGTSGSTDTQYF. CDR3 bases: TGTGCCAGCAGAGCCGGGACTAGCGGAAGCACAGATACGCAGTATTTT.

J is TRBJ2-7 and V is TRBV28, with TRBD1 matching over 9 bases. Unmatched junction bases numbered 9, after V lost 1 base and J lost 5 bases. The CDR3 is 16 residues long. Germline V gives CDR1 MDHEN, CDR2 SYDVKM. The CDR3 sequence: CASSLSGTGLSNEQYF. In DNA, the CDR3 is TGTGCCAGCAGTTTATCCGGGACAGGGTTGTCCAACGAGCAGTACTTC.

V is TRBV19 and J is TRBJ2-4; TRBD1 agrees at 8 bases. With V trimmed by 7 bases and J by 6 bases, 8 bases remained unmatched. CDR3 length: 14 amino acids. Per the germline V gene, CDR1 is LNHDA and CDR2 is SQIVND (reference sequence). The CDR3 DNA reads as TGTGCCAGTACCCCGGACAGGGCAGGAAACATTCAGTACTTC. It encodes CASTPDRAGNIQYF.

The chain is built from TRBV7-9 and TRBJ2-5; 9 bases agree with TRBD1. J was trimmed by 0 bases and V by 1 base; bases with no gene match: 3. The CDR3 runs 16 residues. Germline loops: CDR1 SEHNR, CDR2 FQNEAQ (reference sequence). The DNA for the CDR3 is TGTGCCAGCAGCTTAGTGACAGGGGGAAACCAAGAGACCCAGTACTTC. Translation: CASSLVTGGNQETQYF.

The rearrangement uses TRBV6-4 and TRBJ2-5; a possible D gene is TRBD2 (5 bases). This CDR3 spans 14 amino acids. CDR1 and CDR2 from the germline V gene are MRHNA and SNTAGT. V was pared by 0 bases and J by 6 bases, with 11 bases between. The CDR3 loop reads CASSDSRGLKTQYF. CDR3 nucleotides: TGTGCCAGCAGTGACTCTCGGGGATTGAAGACCCAGTACTTC.

The chain has TRBV15 and TRBJ2-3; 10 bases map to TRBD2. CDR3 length: 19 amino acids. Losses at the gene ends were 1 base for V and 5 bases for J; bases not matched to a gene: 15. Germline V gene sequence: CDR1 LNHNV, CDR2 YYDKDF (reference sequence). Written as DNA, the CDR3 is TGTGCCACCAGCAGAGGAAGACGAGGGACTAGCGCATCGGGAGATACGCAGTATTTT. Its translation is CATSRGRRGTSASGDTQYF.

The V gene is TRBV14, the J gene TRBJ2-1; D unresolved. Germline assignment: CDR1 SGHDN and CDR2 FVKESK. Trimming pared 4 bases from V and 13 bases from J, leaving 14 bases between. The CDR3 length is 12 residues. The CDR3 bases are TGTGCCAGCAGCCTGGTAGCCGTGGAACAGTTCTTC. Its protein is CASSLVAVEQFF. Variable domain in full (rest from reference TRBV14 and TRBJ2-1): EAGVTQFPSHSVIEKGQTVTLRCDPISGHDNLYWYRRVMGKEIKFLLHFVKESKQDESGMPNNRFLAERTGGTYSTLKVQPAELEDSGVYFCASSLVAVEQFFGPGTRLTVL.

The rearrangement links TRBV11-2 to TRBJ2-1; 7 bases are shared with TRBD2. This CDR3 spans 15 amino acids. V lost 5 bases to trimming and J lost 8 bases; unmatched junction nucleotides: 12. In germline, CDR1 is SGHAT, CDR2 FQNNGV. The CDR3 reads CASSLSGTAGDEQFF. The CDR3 bases are TGTGCCAGCAGCCTTAGTGGGACTGCGGGAGATGAGCAGTTCTTC.

The rearrangement links TRBV28 to TRBJ2-2; TRBD2 matches 7 bases. This CDR3 spans 16 amino acids. V lost 2 bases, J lost 4 bases, and 7 bases stayed unmatched. Per the germline V gene, CDR1 is MDHEN and CDR2 is SYDVKM. CDR3 nucleotide sequence: TGTGCCAGCAGTTTAGGGGCGGGAGCGGGCACCGGGGAGCTGTTTTTT. This codes for CASSLGAGAGTGELFF. The full variable domain, in which reference TRBV28 and TRBJ2-2 provide the parts outside the CDR3, is DVKVTQSSRYLVKRTGEKVFLECVQDMDHENMFWYRQDPGLGLRLIYFSYDVKMKEKGDIPEGYSVSREKKERFSLILESASTNQTSMYLCASSLGAGAGTGELFFGEGSRLTVL.